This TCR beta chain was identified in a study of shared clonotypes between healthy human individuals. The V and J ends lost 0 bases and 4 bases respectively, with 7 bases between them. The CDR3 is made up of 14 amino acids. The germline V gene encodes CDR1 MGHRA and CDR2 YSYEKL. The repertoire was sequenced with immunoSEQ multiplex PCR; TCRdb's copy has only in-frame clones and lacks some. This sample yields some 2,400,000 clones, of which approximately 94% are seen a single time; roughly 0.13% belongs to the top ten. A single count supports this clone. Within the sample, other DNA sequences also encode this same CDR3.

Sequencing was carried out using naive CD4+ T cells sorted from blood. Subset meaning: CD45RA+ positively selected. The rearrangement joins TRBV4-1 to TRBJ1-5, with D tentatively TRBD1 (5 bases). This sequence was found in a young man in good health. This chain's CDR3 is CASSQETANQPQHF. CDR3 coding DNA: TGCGCCAGCAGCCAAGAGACAGCTAATCAGCCCCAGCATTTT.